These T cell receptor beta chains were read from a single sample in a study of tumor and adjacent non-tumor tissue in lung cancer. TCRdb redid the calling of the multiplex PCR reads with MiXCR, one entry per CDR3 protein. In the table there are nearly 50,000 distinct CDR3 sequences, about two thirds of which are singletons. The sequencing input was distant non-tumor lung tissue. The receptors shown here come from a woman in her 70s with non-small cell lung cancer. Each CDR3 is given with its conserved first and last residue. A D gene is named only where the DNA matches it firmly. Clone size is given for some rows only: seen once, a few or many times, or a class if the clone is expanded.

CASRLTSDRVNTIYF,TGTGCCAGCAGATTAACAAGCGATCGGGTAAACACCATATATTTT,TRBV7-9,TRBJ1-3,-,-
CSVATSGSFGNEQFF,TGCAGCGTTGCCACTAGCGGGAGTTTTGGCAATGAGCAGTTCTTC,TRBV29-1,TRBJ2-1,TRBD2,medium-sized
CASSPSSGTNLGNEQFF,TGTGCAAGCAGCCCGAGTTCGGGCACAAATTTGGGTAATGAGCAGTTCTTC,TRBV5-4,TRBJ2-1,-,-
CASSRKVAGYTF,TGTGCCAGCAGCAGAAAGGTGGCCGGCTACACCTTC,TRBV6-6,TRBJ1-2,-,-
CASTRGRIANTGELFF,TGTGCCAGCACTCGCGGGAGAATAGCGAACACCGGGGAACTGTTTTTT,TRBV28,TRBJ2-2,TRBD2,-
CSARDTTGNQPQHF,TGCAGTGCTCGAGACACCACCGGCAATCAGCCCCAGCATTTT,TRBV20-1,TRBJ1-5,-,many
CASSFRTANTGELFF,TGTGCCAGCAGTTTTCGGACAGCTAACACCGGGGAGCTGTTTTTT,TRBV28,TRBJ2-2,-,-
CSTRGGRSADTQYF,TGCAGTACTAGAGGGGGACGGTCAGCAGATACGCAGTATTTT,TRBV20-1,TRBJ2-3,-,-
CASSEWSTLYNEAFF,TGCGCAAGCAGTGAGTGGAGCACTCTGTACAATGAAGCTTTCTTT,TRBV10-2,TRBJ1-1,-,-
CASIGAGENNEQFF,TGTGCCAGCATAGGAGCGGGAGAAAATAATGAGCAGTTCTTC,TRBV6-2/TRBV6-3,TRBJ2-1,TRBD2,many
CASNQDTETQYF,TGCGCCAGTAACCAAGATACGGAAACCCAGTACTTC,TRBV4-1,TRBJ2-5,-,few
CAISRTQANTEAFF,TGTGCCATCAGTCGGACTCAGGCGAACACTGAAGCTTTCTTT,TRBV10-3,TRBJ1-1,-,many
CSCDEVGDNAYNEQFF,TGCAGCTGTGATGAAGTGGGTGACAACGCCTACAATGAGCAGTTCTTC,TRBV29-1,TRBJ2-1,-,many
CSVSAGRSVSRELFF,TGCAGTGTTAGCGCTGGCAGGAGTGTATCCCGGGAGCTGTTTTTT,TRBV20-1,TRBJ2-2,-,once